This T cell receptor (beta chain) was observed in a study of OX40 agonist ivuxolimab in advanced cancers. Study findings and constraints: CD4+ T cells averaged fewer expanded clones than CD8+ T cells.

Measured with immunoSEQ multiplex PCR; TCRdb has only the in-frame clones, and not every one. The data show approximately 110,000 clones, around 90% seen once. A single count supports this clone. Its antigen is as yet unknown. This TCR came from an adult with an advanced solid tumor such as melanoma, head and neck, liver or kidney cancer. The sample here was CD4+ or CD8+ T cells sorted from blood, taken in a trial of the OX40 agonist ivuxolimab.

CDR3 sequence: CASNQPKRGGRNQPQHF. As DNA, the CDR3 is TGCGCCAGCAACCAACCCAAAAGGGGGGGACGCAATCAGCCCCAGCATTTT. The V and J genes are TRBV23-1 and TRBJ1-5; TRBD1 is a possible D gene (6 bases). TRBV23-1 belongs to the ORF category, with a function that is uncertain. Trimming stripped 7 bases from V and 2 bases from J, with 21 bases between. The CDR3 has 17 amino acids.